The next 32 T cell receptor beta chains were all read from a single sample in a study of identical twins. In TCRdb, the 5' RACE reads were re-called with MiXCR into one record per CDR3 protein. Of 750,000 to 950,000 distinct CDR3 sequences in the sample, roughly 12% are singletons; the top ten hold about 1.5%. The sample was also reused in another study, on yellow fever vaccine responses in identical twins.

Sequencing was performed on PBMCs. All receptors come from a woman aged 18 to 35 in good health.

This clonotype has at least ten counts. Here the CDR3 reads CASSFKRNEQFF. For the CDR3, the DNA is TGTGCCAGCAGCTTCAAGCGCAATGAGCAGTTCTTC. The chain couples TRBV13 to TRBJ2-1; no clear D. This CDR3 spans 12 amino acids. Germline V gene sequence: CDR1 PRHDT, CDR2 FYEKMQ (reference sequence). V dropped 3 bases and J dropped 6 bases, with 6 bases sitting between them.

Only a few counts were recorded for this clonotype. CDR3 sequence (DNA): TGTGCCAGCAGCGGACGACTAGCGGGAGCGGGAGATACGCAGTATTTT. Protein product: CASSGRLAGAGDTQYF. The chain uses TRBV7-2 and TRBJ2-3; 12 positions agree with TRBD2. Trimming cost V 5 bases and J 5 bases; bases outside gene matches: 8. There are 16 residues in the CDR3. In germline, CDR1 is SGHTA, CDR2 FQGNSA.

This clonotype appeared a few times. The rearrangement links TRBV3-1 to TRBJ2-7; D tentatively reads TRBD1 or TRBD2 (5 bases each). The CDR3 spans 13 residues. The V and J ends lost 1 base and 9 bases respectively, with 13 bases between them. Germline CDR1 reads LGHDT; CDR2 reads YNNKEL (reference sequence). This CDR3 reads CASSQGGEWGQYV. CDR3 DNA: TGTGCCAGCAGCCAAGGAGGGGAATGGGGGCAGTACGTC.

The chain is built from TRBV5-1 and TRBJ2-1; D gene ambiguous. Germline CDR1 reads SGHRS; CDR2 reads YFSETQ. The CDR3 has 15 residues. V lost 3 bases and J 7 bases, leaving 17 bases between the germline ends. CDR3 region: CASSSLGLGGNEQFF. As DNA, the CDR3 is TGCGCCAGCAGCTCCCTAGGGCTAGGTGGGAATGAGCAGTTCTTC.

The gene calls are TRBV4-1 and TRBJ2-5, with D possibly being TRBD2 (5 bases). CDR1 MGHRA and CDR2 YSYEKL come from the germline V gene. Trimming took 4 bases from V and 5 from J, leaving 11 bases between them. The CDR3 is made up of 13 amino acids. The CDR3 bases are TGCGCCAGCAGCCTAGGACTCCCCGAGACCCAGTACTTC. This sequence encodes CASSLGLPETQYF.

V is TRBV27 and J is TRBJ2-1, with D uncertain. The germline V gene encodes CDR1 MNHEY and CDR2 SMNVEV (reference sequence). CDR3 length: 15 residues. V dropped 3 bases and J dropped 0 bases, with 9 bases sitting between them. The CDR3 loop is CASSFIKSSYNEQFF. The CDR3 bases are TGTGCCAGCAGTTTTATTAAGAGCTCCTACAATGAGCAGTTCTTC.

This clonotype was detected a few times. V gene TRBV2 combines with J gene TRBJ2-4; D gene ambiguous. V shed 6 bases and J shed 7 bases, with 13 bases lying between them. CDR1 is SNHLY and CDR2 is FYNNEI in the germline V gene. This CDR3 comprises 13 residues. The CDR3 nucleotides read TGTGCCAGCAGCCTAGGACGAGCTAACATTCAGTACTTC. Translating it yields CASSLGRANIQYF.

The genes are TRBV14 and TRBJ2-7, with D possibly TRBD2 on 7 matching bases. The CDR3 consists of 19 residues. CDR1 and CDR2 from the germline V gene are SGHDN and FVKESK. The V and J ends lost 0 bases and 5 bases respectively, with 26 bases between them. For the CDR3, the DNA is TGTGCCAGCAGCCAAGATACGGGGGGCAAATATCGCGTGGTGAACGAGCAGTACTTC. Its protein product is CASSQDTGGKYRVVNEQYF.

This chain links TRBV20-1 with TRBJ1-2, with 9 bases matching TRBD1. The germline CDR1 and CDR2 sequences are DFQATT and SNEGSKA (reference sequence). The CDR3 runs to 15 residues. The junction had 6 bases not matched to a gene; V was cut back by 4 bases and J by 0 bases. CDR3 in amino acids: CSATDRGEANYGYTF. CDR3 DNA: TGCAGTGCTACTGACAGGGGGGAAGCTAACTATGGCTACACCTTC.

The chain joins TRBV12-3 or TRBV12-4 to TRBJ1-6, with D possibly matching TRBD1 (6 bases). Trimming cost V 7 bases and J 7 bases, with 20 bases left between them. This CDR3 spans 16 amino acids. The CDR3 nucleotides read TGTGCCAGCACCTCGACAGGAAGGTGGCGGAATTCACCCCTCCACTTT. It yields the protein CASTSTGRWRNSPLHF.

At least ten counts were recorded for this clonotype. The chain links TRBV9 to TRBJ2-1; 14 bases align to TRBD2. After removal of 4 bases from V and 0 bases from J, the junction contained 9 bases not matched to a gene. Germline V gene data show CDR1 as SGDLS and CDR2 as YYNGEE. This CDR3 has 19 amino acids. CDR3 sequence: CASSMGLAGASSSYNEQFF. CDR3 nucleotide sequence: TGTGCCAGCAGCATGGGACTAGCGGGGGCCTCGAGCTCCTACAATGAGCAGTTCTTC.

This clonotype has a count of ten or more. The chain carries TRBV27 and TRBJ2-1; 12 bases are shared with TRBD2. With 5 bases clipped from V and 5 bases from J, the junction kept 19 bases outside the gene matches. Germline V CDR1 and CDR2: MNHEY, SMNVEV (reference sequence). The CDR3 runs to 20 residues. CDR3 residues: CASSPRTGLFLAGGNNEQFF. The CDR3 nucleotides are TGTGCCAGCAGTCCGAGAACCGGTCTGTTTCTAGCGGGGGGGAACAATGAGCAGTTCTTC.

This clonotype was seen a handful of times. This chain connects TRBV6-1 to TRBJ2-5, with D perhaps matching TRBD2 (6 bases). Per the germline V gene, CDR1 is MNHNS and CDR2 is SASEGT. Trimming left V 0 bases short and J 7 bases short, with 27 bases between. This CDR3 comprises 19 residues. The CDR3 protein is CASSEARVLRGSPGLTQYF. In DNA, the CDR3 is TGTGCCAGCAGTGAAGCCAGGGTTCTACGGGGGTCGCCGGGGCTGACCCAGTACTTC.

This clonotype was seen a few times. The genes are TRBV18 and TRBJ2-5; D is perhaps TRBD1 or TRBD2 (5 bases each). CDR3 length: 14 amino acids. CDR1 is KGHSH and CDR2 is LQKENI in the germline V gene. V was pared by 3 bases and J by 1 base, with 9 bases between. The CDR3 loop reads CASSPPGAQETQYF. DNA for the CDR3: TGTGCCAGCTCACCCCCCGGGGCCCAAGAGACCCAGTACTTC.

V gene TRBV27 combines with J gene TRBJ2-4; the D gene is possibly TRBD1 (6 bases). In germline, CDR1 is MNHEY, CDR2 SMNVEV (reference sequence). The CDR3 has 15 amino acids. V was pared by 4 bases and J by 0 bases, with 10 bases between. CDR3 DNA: TGTGCCAGCAGTTCAGGGGAACCAGCCAAAAACATTCAGTACTTC. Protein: CASSSGEPAKNIQYF.

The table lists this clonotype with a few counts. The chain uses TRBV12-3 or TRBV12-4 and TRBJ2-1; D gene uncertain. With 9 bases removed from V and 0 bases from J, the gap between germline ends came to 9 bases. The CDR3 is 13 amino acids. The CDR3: CASTASSYNEQFF. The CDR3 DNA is TGTGCCAGTACGGCGAGCTCCTACAATGAGCAGTTCTTC.

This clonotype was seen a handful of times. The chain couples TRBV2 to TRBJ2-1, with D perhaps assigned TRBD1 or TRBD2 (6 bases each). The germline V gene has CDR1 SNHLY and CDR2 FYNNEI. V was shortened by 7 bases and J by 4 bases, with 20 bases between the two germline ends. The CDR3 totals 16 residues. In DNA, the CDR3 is TGTGCCAGCACCCGAAGGGGGACTTTCTCATACAATGAGCAGTTCTTC. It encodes CASTRRGTFSYNEQFF.

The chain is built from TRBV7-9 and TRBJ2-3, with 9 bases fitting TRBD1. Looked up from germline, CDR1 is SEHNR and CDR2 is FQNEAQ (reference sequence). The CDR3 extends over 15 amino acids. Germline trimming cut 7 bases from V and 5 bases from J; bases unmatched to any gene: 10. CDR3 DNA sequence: TGTGCCAGCACCCGGGGACAGGGAAATCAAGATACGCAGTATTTT. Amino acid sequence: CASTRGQGNQDTQYF.

The CDR3 loop is CASSTPDRDEQYF. CDR3 nucleotides: TGTGCCAGCAGTACCCCAGACAGGGACGAGCAGTACTTC. This chain links TRBV27 with TRBJ2-7; TRBD1 matches 7 bases. J lost 5 bases, V lost 5 bases, and 6 bases had no gene match. Per germline, CDR1 MNHEY and CDR2 SMNVEV (reference sequence). This CDR3 region has 13 residues.

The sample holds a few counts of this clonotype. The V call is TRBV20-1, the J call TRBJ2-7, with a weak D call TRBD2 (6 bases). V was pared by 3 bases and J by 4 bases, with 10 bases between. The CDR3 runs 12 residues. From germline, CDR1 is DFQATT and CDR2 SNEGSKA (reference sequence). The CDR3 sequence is CSARTRSYEQYV. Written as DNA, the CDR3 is TGCAGTGCTAGGACTAGGAGTTACGAGCAGTACGTC.

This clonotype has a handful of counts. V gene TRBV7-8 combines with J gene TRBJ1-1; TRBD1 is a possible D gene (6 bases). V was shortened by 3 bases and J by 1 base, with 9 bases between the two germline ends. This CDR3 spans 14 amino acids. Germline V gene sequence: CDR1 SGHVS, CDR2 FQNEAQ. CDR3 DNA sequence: TGTGCCAGCAGCTTTAAGGACAGGAACACTGAAGCTTTCTTT. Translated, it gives CASSFKDRNTEAFF.

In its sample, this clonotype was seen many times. This chain's CDR3 is CASSLSGASSYNEQFF. The CDR3, as DNA: TGTGCCAGCAGCTTAAGCGGGGCCAGCTCCTACAATGAGCAGTTCTTC. V and J are TRBV7-2 and TRBJ2-1; 7 bases align to TRBD2. The CDR3 loop spans 16 amino acids. The trim removed 2 bases at V and 0 bases at J, leaving 4 bases unmatched. Germline V gives CDR1 SGHTA, CDR2 FQGNSA.

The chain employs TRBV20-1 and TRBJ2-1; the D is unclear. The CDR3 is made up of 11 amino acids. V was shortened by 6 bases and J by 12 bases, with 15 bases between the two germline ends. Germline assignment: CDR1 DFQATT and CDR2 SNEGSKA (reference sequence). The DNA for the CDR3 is TGCAGTGCCCAAGAGCCGAGTACGCAGTTCTTC. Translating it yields CSAQEPSTQFF.

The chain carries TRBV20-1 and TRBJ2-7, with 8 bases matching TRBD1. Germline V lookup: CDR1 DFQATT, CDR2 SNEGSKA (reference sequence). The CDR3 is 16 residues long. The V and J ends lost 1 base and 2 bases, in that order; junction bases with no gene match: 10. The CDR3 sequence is CSARGGRDRSTYEQYF. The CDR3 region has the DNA TGCAGTGCTAGAGGGGGCCGGGACAGGTCAACCTACGAGCAGTACTTC.

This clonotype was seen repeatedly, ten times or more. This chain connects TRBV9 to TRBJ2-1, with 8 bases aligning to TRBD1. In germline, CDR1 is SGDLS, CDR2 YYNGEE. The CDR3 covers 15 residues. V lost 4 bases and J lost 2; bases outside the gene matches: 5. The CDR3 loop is CASSLTQGAYNEQFF. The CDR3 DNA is TGTGCCAGCAGCTTAACACAGGGGGCCTACAATGAGCAGTTCTTC.

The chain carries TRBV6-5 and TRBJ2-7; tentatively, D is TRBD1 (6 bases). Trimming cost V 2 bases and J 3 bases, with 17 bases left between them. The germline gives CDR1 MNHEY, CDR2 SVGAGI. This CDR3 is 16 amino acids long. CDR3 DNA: TGTGCCAGCAGTTACCCGTTAAATGGGACACACTACGAGCAGTACGTC. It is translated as CASSYPLNGTHYEQYV.

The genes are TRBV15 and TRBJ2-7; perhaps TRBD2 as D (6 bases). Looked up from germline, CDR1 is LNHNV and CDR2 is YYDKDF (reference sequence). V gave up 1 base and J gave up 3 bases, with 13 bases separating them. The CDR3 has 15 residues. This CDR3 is CATSRGRGVGYEQYF. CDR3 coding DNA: TGTGCCACCAGCAGAGGGAGGGGAGTCGGCTACGAGCAGTACTTC.

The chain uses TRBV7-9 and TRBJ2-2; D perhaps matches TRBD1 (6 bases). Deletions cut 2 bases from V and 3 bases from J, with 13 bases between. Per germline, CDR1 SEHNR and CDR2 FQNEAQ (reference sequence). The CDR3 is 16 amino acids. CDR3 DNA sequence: TGTGCCAGCAGCTTAAAATCGGGACAACACACCGGGGAGCTGTTTTTT. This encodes CASSLKSGQHTGELFF.

The CDR3 region has the DNA TGTGCCAGCAGTGACGGGGGGGGGCCTGGTCGGGAGCAGTTCTTC. It is translated as CASSDGGGPGREQFF. The V gene is TRBV2, the J gene TRBJ2-1; 8 bases agree with TRBD2. The CDR3 is 15 residues long. Germline V gene sequence: CDR1 SNHLY, CDR2 FYNNEI. Germline trimming cut 3 bases from V and 10 bases from J; bases unmatched to any gene: 11.

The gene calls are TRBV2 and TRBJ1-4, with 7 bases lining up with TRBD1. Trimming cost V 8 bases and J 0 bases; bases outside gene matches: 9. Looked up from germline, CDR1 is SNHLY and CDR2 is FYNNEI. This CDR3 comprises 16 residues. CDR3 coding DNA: TGTGCCAGCCTTAGGACAGGCAAAGCAACTAATGAAAAACTGTTTTTT. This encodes CASLRTGKATNEKLFF.

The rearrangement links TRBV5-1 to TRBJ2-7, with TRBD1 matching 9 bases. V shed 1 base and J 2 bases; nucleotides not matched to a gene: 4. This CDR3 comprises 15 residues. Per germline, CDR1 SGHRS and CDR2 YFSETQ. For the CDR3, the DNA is TGCGCCAGCAGCTTGAACAGGGACAGGGCCTACGAGCAGTACTTC. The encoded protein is CASSLNRDRAYEQYF.

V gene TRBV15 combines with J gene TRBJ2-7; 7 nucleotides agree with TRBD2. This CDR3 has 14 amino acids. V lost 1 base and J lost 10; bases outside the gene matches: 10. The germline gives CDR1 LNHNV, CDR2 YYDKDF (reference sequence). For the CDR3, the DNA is TGTGCCACCAGCAGAGGCGGGGAGGGGCTTAAACAGTACTTC. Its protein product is CATSRGGEGLKQYF.